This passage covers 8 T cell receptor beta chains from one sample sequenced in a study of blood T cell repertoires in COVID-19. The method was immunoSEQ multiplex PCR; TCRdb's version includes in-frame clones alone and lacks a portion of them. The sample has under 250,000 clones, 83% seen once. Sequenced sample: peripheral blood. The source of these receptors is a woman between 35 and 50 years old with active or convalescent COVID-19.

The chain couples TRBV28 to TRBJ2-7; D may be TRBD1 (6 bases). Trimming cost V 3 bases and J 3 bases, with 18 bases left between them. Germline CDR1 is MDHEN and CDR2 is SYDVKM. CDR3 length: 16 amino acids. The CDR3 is CASSFRRTTGRYEQYF. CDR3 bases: TGTGCCAGCAGTTTTCGGAGAACCACAGGGCGCTACGAGCAGTACTTC.

This chain's CDR3 is CASSRGGGSANTGELFF. In DNA, the CDR3 is TGTGCCAGCAGCCGAGGGGGGGGCTCCGCGAACACCGGGGAGCTGTTTTTT. This chain uses TRBV5-4 with TRBJ2-2; D is perhaps TRBD2 (7 bases). Per germline, CDR1 SGHNT and CDR2 YYREEE (reference sequence). The CDR3 is 17 residues long. Trimming cost V 4 bases and J 0 bases, with 16 bases left between them. Variable domain in full (rest from reference TRBV5-4 and TRBJ2-2): ETGVTQSPTHLIKTRGQQVTLRCSSQSGHNTVSWYQQALGQGPQFIFQYYREEENGRGNFPPRFSGLQFPNYSSELNVNALELDDSALYLCASSRGGGSANTGELFFGEGSRLTVL.

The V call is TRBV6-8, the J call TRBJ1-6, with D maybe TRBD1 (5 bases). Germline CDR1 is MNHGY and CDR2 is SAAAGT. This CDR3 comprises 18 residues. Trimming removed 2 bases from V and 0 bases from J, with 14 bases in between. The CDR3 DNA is TGTGCCAGCAGTTACCCGGGGGGTTGGGGCTCCTATAATTCACCCCTCCACTTT. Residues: CASSYPGGWGSYNSPLHF.

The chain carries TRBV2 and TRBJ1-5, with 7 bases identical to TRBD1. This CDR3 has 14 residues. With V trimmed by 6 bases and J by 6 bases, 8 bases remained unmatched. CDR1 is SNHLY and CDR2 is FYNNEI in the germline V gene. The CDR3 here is CASRDTGVPQPQHF. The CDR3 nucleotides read TGTGCCAGCAGGGACACAGGGGTGCCTCAGCCCCAGCATTTT.

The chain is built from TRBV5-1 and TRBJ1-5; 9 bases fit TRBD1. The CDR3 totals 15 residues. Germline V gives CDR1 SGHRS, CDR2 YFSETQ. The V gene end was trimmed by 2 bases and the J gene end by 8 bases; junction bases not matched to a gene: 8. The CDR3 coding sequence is TGCGCCAGCAGCTTTGGGACAGGGATTGTAGAGCCCCAGCATTTT. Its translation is CASSFGTGIVEPQHF.

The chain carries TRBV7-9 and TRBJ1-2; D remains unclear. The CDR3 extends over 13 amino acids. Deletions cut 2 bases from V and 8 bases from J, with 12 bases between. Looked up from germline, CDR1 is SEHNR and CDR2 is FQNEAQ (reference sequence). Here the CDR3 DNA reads TGTGCCAGCAGCTTATTAACAACGGGGGGCTACACCTTC. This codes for CASSLLTTGGYTF.

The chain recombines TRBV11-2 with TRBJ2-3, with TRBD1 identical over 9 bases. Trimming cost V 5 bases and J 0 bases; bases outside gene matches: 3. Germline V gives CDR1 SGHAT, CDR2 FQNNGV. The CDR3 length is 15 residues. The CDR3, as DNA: TGTGCCAGCAGCACGACAGGGGGGAGCACAGATACGCAGTATTTT. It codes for CASSTTGGSTDTQYF.

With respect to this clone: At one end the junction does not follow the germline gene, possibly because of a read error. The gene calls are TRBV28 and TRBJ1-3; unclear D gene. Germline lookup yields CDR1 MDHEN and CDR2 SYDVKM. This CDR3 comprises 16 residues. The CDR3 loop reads CASNLAAVGAGNTIYF. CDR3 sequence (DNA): TGTGCCAGCAATTTAGCGGCGGTAGGTGCTGGAAACACCATATATTTT. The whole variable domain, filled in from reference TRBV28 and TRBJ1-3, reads DVKVTQSSRYLVKRTGEKVFLECVQDMDHENMFWYRQDPGLGLRLIYFSYDVKMKEKGDIPEGYSVSREKKERFSLILESASTNQTSMYLCASNLAAVGAGNTIYFGEGSWLTVV.